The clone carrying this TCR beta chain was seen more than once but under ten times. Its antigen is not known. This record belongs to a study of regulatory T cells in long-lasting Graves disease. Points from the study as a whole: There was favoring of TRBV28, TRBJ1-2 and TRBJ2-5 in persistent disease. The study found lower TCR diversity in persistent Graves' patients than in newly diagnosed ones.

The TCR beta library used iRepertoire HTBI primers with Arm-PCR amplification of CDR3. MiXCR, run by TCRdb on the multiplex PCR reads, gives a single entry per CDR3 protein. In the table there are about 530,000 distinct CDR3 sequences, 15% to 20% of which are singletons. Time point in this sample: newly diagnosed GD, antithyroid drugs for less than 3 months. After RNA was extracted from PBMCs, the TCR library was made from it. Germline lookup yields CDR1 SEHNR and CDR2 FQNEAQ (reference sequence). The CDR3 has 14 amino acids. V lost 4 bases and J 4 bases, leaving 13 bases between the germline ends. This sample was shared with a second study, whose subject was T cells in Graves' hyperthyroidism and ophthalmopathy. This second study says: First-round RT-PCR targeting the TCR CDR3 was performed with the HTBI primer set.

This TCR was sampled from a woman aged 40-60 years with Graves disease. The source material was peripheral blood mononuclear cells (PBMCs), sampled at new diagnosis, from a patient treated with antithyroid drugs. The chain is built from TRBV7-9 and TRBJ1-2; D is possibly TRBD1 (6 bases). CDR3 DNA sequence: TGTGCCAGCAGCTCATTGGACAGCTCCTATGGCTACACCTTC. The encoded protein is CASSSLDSSYGYTF.